These 28 T cell receptor beta chains share one sample of origin, sequenced in a study of OX40 agonist ivuxolimab in advanced cancers. The protocol was immunoSEQ multiplex PCR, while the TCRdb copy is restricted to in-frame clones and leaves out a portion. The profile shows 66,000 or so clones, about nine tenths of them singletons. This specimen was CD4+ or CD8+ T cells sorted from blood, taken in a trial of the OX40 agonist ivuxolimab. Every receptor here comes from an adult with an advanced solid tumor such as melanoma, head and neck, liver or kidney cancer.

The chain uses TRBV29-1 and TRBJ2-6; D is unclear. V gave up 3 bases and J gave up 0 bases, with 6 bases separating them. CDR1 is SQVTM, CDR2 ANQGSEA, per germline. The CDR3 has 14 amino acids. The CDR3: CSVDVSSGANVLTF. DNA for the CDR3: TGCAGCGTTGACGTGAGCTCTGGGGCCAACGTCCTGACTTTC.

The rearrangement joins TRBV5-8 to TRBJ1-2, with 7 bases fitting TRBD1. CDR3 length equals 14 residues. After removal of 3 bases from V and 5 bases from J, the junction contained 7 bases not matched to a gene. Germline V gene sequence: CDR1 SGHTS, CDR2 YDEGEE. CDR3 sequence reads: CASSSRDREYGYTF. The DNA for the CDR3 is TGTGCCAGCAGCTCGAGGGACAGAGAATATGGCTACACCTTC.

This sequence joins TRBV5-4 and TRBJ1-2; D is perhaps TRBD1 (6 bases). V lost 4 bases to trimming and J lost 2 bases, with 15 bases between them. The germline V gene has CDR1 SGHNT and CDR2 YYREEE (reference sequence). The CDR3 consists of 15 residues. CDR3 nucleotide sequence: TGTGCCAGCAGCAAAATGGACAGCCCAAACTATGGCTACACCTTC. Its translation is CASSKMDSPNYGYTF. Drawing the rest from reference TRBV5-4 and TRBJ1-2, the complete variable domain is ETGVTQSPTHLIKTRGQQVTLRCSSQSGHNTVSWYQQALGQGPQFIFQYYREEENGRGNFPPRFSGLQFPNYSSELNVNALELDDSALYLCASSKMDSPNYGYTFGSGTRLTVV.

As regards this clone: This CDR3 is also generated by other DNA sequences in the sample. The rearrangement uses TRBV4-2 and TRBJ1-2; 10 bases map to TRBD1. Looked up from germline, CDR1 is LGHNA and CDR2 is YNFKEQ. This CDR3 contains 17 residues. V was clipped by 1 base and J by 1 base; unmatched bases: 6. CDR3 bases: TGTGCCAGCAGCCAAGCGGCCGGGACAGGGGTTAACTATGGCTACACCTTC. Translated: CASSQAAGTGVNYGYTF.

The rearrangement links TRBV7-8 to TRBJ1-5; D is perhaps TRBD1 (6 bases). The CDR3 consists of 17 residues. V lost 5 bases to trimming and J lost 2 bases, with 19 bases between them. Looked up from germline, CDR1 is SGHVS and CDR2 is FQNEAQ. Written as DNA, the CDR3 is TGTGCCAGCAGCCTTTGGGGGGCTGGAAGGGGCAATCAGCCCCAGCATTTT. Protein: CASSLWGAGRGNQPQHF.

The chain employs TRBV4-1 and TRBJ2-7; 13 positions agree with TRBD2. Germline V CDR1 and CDR2: MGHRA, YSYEKL. This CDR3 comprises 17 residues. After removal of 4 bases from V and 2 bases from J, the junction contained 8 bases not matched to a gene. DNA for the CDR3: TGCGCCAGCAGCCGCCTAACTAGCGGGGGGGGAGCCTACGAGCAGTACTTC. This translates into CASSRLTSGGGAYEQYF.

The V and J genes are TRBV5-1 and TRBJ2-5, with D tentatively TRBD1 or TRBD2 (6 bases each). Near its end, the DNA agrees better with TRBJ2-7, so the J call may be wrong. Germline V lookup: CDR1 SGHRS, CDR2 YFSETQ. The CDR3 is 14 amino acids. The CDR3 reads CASSLDREVGEQYF. CDR3 bases: TGCGCCAGCAGCTTGGACAGGGAGGTAGGCGAGCAGTACTTC.

This sequence joins TRBV27 and TRBJ2-3, with unresolved D. Per the germline V gene, CDR1 is MNHEY and CDR2 is SMNVEV (reference sequence). V dropped 5 bases and J dropped 4 bases, with 13 bases sitting between them. This CDR3 has 14 residues. CDR3 sequence reads: CASSQSNRADTQYF. DNA for the CDR3: TGTGCCAGCAGTCAATCCAACAGAGCAGATACGCAGTATTTT.

This clone has a single count. The chain recombines TRBV7-2 with TRBJ1-5; D is perhaps TRBD1 (5 bases). Deletions cut 3 bases from V and 7 bases from J, with 16 bases between. The CDR3 covers 15 residues. From germline, CDR1 is SGHTA and CDR2 FQGNSA. The DNA for the CDR3 is TGTGCCAGCAGCTTTTCCGCAAGAGGGGAGCAGCCCCAGCATTTT. The encoded protein is CASSFSARGEQPQHF.

V usage is TRBV7-2 and J usage is TRBJ2-7; 7 nucleotides line up with TRBD2. This CDR3 comprises 16 residues. The V and J ends lost 6 bases and 4 bases, in that order; junction bases with no gene match: 15. Germline V lookup: CDR1 SGHTA, CDR2 FQGNSA. The DNA of the CDR3 is TGTGCCAGCAGGCAAACTCTAGCGGCCAAAGGGTACGAGCAGTACTTC. Translating it yields CASRQTLAAKGYEQYF.

The chain joins TRBV19 to TRBJ2-2; TRBD2 agrees at 11 bases. Trimming took 5 bases from V and 2 from J; bases not matched to a gene: 4. CDR3 length: 16 amino acids. CDR1 is LNHDA, CDR2 SQIVND, per germline (reference sequence). In DNA, the CDR3 is TGTGCCAGTAGTTATCTAGCGGGAGGCAACACCGGGGAGCTGTTTTTT. Amino acid sequence: CASSYLAGGNTGELFF.

The chain couples TRBV11-2 to TRBJ2-3; either TRBD1 or TRBD2 may fit D (6 bases each). The germline V gene has CDR1 SGHAT and CDR2 FQNNGV. This CDR3 is 12 amino acids long. Trimming took off 5 bases at V and 5 bases at J, with 8 bases between the two ends. CDR3 loop: CASSRGEDTQYF. The CDR3 DNA reads TGTGCCAGCAGCAGGGGGGAAGATACGCAGTATTTT.

The rearrangement uses TRBV5-1 and TRBJ2-1; TRBD2 agrees at 11 bases. This CDR3 spans 18 amino acids. J gave up 2 bases and V 4 bases, and 11 bases lay outside the gene matches. Germline V lookup: CDR1 SGHRS, CDR2 YFSETQ. The CDR3 reads CASSPPGSGGGAYNEQFF. DNA for the CDR3: TGCGCCAGCAGCCCCCCGGGTAGCGGGGGGGGAGCCTACAATGAGCAGTTCTTC. The complete variable domain, with remaining parts taken from reference TRBV5-1 and TRBJ2-1, reads KAGVTQTPRYLIKTRGQQVTLSCSPISGHRSVSWYQQTPGQGLQFLFEYFSETQRNKGNFPGRFSGRQFSNSRSEMNVSTLELGDSALYLCASSPPGSGGGAYNEQFFGPGTRLTVL.

The genes are TRBV4-1 and TRBJ2-3; D possibly matches TRBD1 or TRBD2 (7 bases each). This CDR3 contains 15 residues. The germline V and J ends were trimmed by 4 bases and 6 bases, with 17 bases remaining between them. Germline CDR1 and CDR2: MGHRA and YSYEKL. CDR3 sequence: CASSPQGGPYDTQYF. The CDR3 DNA sequence: TGCGCCAGCAGCCCCCAGGGGGGGCCTTATGATACGCAGTATTTT.

This clone was counted a single time. CDR3 sequence reads: CASSPPSGTKDEQFF. The CDR3 coding sequence is TGTGCCAGCTCACCACCTAGCGGAACCAAAGATGAGCAGTTCTTC. V is TRBV18 and J is TRBJ2-1; a possible D gene is TRBD2 (6 bases). CDR3 length: 15 residues. V was clipped by 0 bases and J by 8 bases, with 14 bases between them. Germline CDR1 is KGHSH and CDR2 is LQKENI.

This chain uses TRBV6-5 with TRBJ1-4; TRBD1 aligns across 7 bases. V dropped 11 bases and J dropped 10; count of bases not matched to a gene: 13. Germline V CDR1 and CDR2: MNHEY, SVGAGI. The CDR3 spans 13 residues. CDR3 in DNA: TGTGCCTGCGGAACAGGGGAAAGGGGAAAACTGTTTTTT. Amino acid sequence: CACGTGERGKLFF.

V is TRBV7-9 and J is TRBJ2-3; 10 nucleotides agree with TRBD1. The CDR3 consists of 15 residues. The germline V gene has CDR1 SEHNR and CDR2 FQNEAQ (reference sequence). J was trimmed by 4 bases and V by 3 bases; bases with no gene match: 4. CDR3 in amino acids: CASSLTGGEADTQYF. CDR3 nucleotide sequence: TGTGCCAGCAGCTTGACAGGGGGCGAGGCAGATACGCAGTATTTT.

The chain couples TRBV11-2 to TRBJ2-5, with a possible D match to TRBD1 (5 bases). The CDR3 runs 13 residues. Deletions cut 5 bases from V and 5 bases from J, with 12 bases between. Germline V lookup: CDR1 SGHAT, CDR2 FQNNGV. The CDR3 coding sequence is TGTGCCAGCAGCGTAGGGGTCAGGGAGACCCAGTACTTC. It translates to CASSVGVRETQYF. Looking up the rest from reference TRBV11-2 and TRBJ2-5 gives the full variable domain: EAGVAQSPRYKIIEKRQSVAFWCNPISGHATLYWYQQILGQGPKLLIQFQNNGVVDDSQLPKDRFSAERLKGVDSTLKIQPAKLEDSAVYLCASSVGVRETQYFGPGTRLLVL.

A single count supports this clone. The V gene is TRBV6-1, the J gene TRBJ1-1; D uncertain. Germline V gene data show CDR1 as MNHNS and CDR2 as SASEGT. V was shortened by 7 bases and J by 4 bases, with 13 bases between the two germline ends. The CDR3 is 13 amino acids. CDR3 coding DNA: TGTGCCAGCAATTGGGTTAGACCCACTGAAGCTTTCTTT. The encoded protein is CASNWVRPTEAFF.

The chain combines TRBV30 with TRBJ2-2, with 7 nucleotides matching TRBD1. J was trimmed by 0 bases and V by 7 bases; bases with no gene match: 5. The CDR3 contains 14 residues. The germline V gene has CDR1 GTSNPN and CDR2 SVGIG (reference sequence). The CDR3 region has the DNA TGTGCCTCAAGGGGGCCTGCGAACACCGGGGAGCTGTTTTTT. Translated, it gives CASRGPANTGELFF. The full variable domain, its missing parts supplied by reference TRBV30 and TRBJ2-2, is SQTIHQWPATLVQPVGSPLSLECTVEGTSNPNLYWYRQAAGRGLQLLFYSVGIGQISSEVPQNLSASRPQDRQFILSSKKLLLSDSGFYLCASRGPANTGELFFGEGSRLTVL.

In its sample, this clone was seen once. The chain combines TRBV6-5 with TRBJ2-1; a weak D match, TRBD1 (7 bases). Trimming shortened V by 5 bases and J by 1 base, and 12 bases separated the two germline ends. The CDR3 totals 15 residues. Germline loops: CDR1 MNHEY, CDR2 SVGAGI. The DNA for the CDR3 is TGTGCCAGCAGTACTTCAGGGGGGTCCTACAATGAGCAGTTCTTC. It is translated as CASSTSGGSYNEQFF.

The gene calls are TRBV10-1 and TRBJ2-4; D assignment may be TRBD1 or TRBD2 (6 bases each). V gave up 0 bases and J gave up 3 bases, with 9 bases separating them. Per the germline V gene, CDR1 is WNHNN and CDR2 is SYGVQD (reference sequence). This CDR3 spans 15 amino acids. The CDR3 DNA is TGCGCCAGCAGTGAGTCACAGGGAGGCAAAAACATTCAGTACTTC. Amino acid sequence: CASSESQGGKNIQYF.

CDR3 protein: CASSFFRGSEAFF. The CDR3 DNA follows: TGTGCCAGCAGTTTCTTCCGAGGTTCTGAAGCTTTCTTT. J is TRBJ1-1 and V is TRBV27; D is uncertain. CDR1 MNHEY and CDR2 SMNVEV come from the germline V gene (reference sequence). V dropped 3 bases and J dropped 6 bases, with 11 bases sitting between them. This CDR3 region has 13 residues.

The genes are TRBV19 and TRBJ1-2; 9 nucleotides align to TRBD1. The germline V gene encodes CDR1 LNHDA and CDR2 SQIVND (reference sequence). The length of the CDR3 is 17 residues. V lost 4 bases and J lost 2; bases outside the gene matches: 11. The CDR3 protein is CASSSDARTGVNYGYTF. The CDR3 nucleotides read TGTGCCAGTAGTAGTGACGCCCGGACAGGGGTCAACTATGGCTACACCTTC.

The chain couples TRBV9 to TRBJ1-1; TRBD1 matches at 8 bases. Germline CDR1 and CDR2: SGDLS and YYNGEE. The CDR3 covers 17 residues. The V gene end was trimmed by 3 bases and the J gene end by 4 bases; junction bases not matched to a gene: 14. The CDR3: CASSDRSGGGVSTEAFF. The CDR3 DNA follows: TGTGCCAGCAGCGATCGGTCAGGGGGCGGGGTGAGCACTGAAGCTTTCTTT. Variable domain in full (rest from reference TRBV9 and TRBJ1-1): DSGVTQTPKHLITATGQRVTLRCSPRSGDLSVYWYQQSLDQGLQFLIQYYNGEERAKGNILERFSAQQFPDLHSELNLSSLELGDSALYFCASSDRSGGGVSTEAFFGQGTRLTVV.

This chain uses TRBV7-2 with TRBJ1-1; D remains unclear. The CDR3 length is 14 residues. V was trimmed by 2 bases and J by 1 base, leaving 8 bases between them. Germline CDR1 is SGHTA and CDR2 is FQGNSA. CDR3 DNA sequence: TGTGCCAGCAGCTTATCGCCAGGGAACACTGAAGCTTTCTTT. This translates into CASSLSPGNTEAFF.

The rearrangement joins TRBV7-9 to TRBJ2-7; 12 bases are shared with TRBD1. The CDR3 length is 16 residues. V dropped 5 bases and J dropped 5; count of bases not matched to a gene: 10. CDR1 SEHNR and CDR2 FQNEAQ come from the germline V gene (reference sequence). The CDR3, as DNA: TGTGCCAGCAGCAAGATGGGACAGGGGGCAGGCCACGAGCAGTACTTC. Residues: CASSKMGQGAGHEQYF.

Here the CDR3 reads CASGFRTATYEQYF. Here the CDR3 DNA reads TGTGCTAGTGGTTTCCGGACGGCAACCTACGAGCAGTACTTC. J is TRBJ2-7 and V is TRBV12-5, with unresolved D. Trimming removed 3 bases at V and 2 bases at J, with 11 bases between. This CDR3 spans 14 amino acids. Germline V lookup: CDR1 LGHNT, CDR2 FRNRAP. Drawing the rest from reference TRBV12-5 and TRBJ2-7, the complete variable domain is DARVTQTPRHKVTEMGQEVTMRCQPILGHNTVFWYRQTMMQGLELLAYFRNRAPLDDSGMPKDRFSAEMPDATLATLKIQPSEPRDSAVYFCASGFRTATYEQYFGPGTRLTVT.